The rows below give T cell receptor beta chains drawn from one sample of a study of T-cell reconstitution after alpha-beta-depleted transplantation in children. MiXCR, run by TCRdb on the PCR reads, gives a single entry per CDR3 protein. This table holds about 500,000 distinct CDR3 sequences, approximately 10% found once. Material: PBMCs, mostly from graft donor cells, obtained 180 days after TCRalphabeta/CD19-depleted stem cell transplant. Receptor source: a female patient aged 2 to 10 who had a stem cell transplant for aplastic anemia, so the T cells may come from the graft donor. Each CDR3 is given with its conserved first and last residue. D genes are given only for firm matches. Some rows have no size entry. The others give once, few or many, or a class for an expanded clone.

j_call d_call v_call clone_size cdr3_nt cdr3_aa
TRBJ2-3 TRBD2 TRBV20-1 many TGCAGTGCTAGAGGTCGGACTAGCGGGGCCACAGATACGCAGTATTTT CSARGRTSGATDTQYF
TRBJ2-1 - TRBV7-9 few TGTGCCAGCAGCCGACTCCCGGGGTTGCAGTTCTTC CASSRLPGLQFF
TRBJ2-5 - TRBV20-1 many TGCAGTGCATCGACCCCGGTCCAGTACTTC CSASTPVQYF
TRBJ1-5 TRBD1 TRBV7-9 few TGTGCCAGCAGCTCGGACAGGGGGGTATGGCAGCCCCAGCATTTT CASSSDRGVWQPQHF
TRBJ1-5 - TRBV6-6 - TGTGCCAGCAGCCGTCCCCAAAATCAGCCCCAGCATTTT CASSRPQNQPQHF
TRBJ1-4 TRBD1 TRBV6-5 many TGTGCCAGCAGGGTGGGACAGGCAACTAATGAAAAACTGTTTTTT CASRVGQATNEKLFF
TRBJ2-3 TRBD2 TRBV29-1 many TGCAGCGTTGGGAATAGCGGGAACACAGATACGCAGTATTTT CSVGNSGNTDTQYF
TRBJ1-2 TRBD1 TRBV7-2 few TGTGCCAGCAGACGAACAGGGGGCTATGGCTACACCTTC CASRRTGGYGYTF
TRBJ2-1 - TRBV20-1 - TGCAGTGCTGGGCGGACCCCCTACAATGAGCAGTTCTTC CSAGRTPYNEQFF
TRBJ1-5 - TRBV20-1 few TGCAGTGCTAGAGACCAGGGGCCTCATCAGCCCCAGCATTTT CSARDQGPHQPQHF
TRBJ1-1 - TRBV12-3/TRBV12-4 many TGTGCCAGCAGTCCCCCAAAAGGCACTGAAGCTTTCTTT CASSPPKGTEAFF
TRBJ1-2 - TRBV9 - TGTGCCAGCAGCGTAGCCCCACAGGACTATGGCTACACCTTC CASSVAPQDYGYTF
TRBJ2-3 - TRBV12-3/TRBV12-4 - TGTGCCAGCAGTTTAGTCCAGCGCACAGATACGCAGTATTTT CASSLVQRTDTQYF
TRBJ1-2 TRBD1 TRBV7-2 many TGTGCCAGCAGCCCGACAGGGAACTATGGCTACACCTTC CASSPTGNYGYTF
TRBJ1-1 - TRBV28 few TGTGCCAGCAGCCTTGAGAGCCCTGAAGCTTTCTTT CASSLESPEAFF
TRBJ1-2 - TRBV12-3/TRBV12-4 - TGTGCCAGCAGTTTCACAGAGCTTGGCTACACCTTC CASSFTELGYTF
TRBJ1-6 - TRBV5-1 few TGCGCCAGCAGCTTGATCAGGGGCCCAACCGGATCACCCCTCCACTTT CASSLIRGPTGSPLHF
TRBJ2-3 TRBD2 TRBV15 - TGTGCCACCAGCAGAGATTGGGCTAGCGGGAGGGGTGCAGATACGCAGTATTTT CATSRDWASGRGADTQYF
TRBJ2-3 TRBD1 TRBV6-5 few TGTGCCAGCAGTTACGAGCCCGGGACAGGGTCGTATTTT CASSYEPGTGSYF
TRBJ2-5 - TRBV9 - TGTGCCAGCAGCGGGGTTCGGGGGACCCAGTACTTC CASSGVRGTQYF
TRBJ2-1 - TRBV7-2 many TGTGCCAGCAGCTTAAGGCTTTACAGGGAGTCCTACAATGAGCAGTTCTTC CASSLRLYRESYNEQFF
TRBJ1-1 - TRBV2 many TGTGCCAGCTCTTACAGCATGAACACTGAAGCTTTCTTT CASSYSMNTEAFF
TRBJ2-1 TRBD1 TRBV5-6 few TGTGCCAGCAGCTCCTTGACAGGGCCCGTATACAATGAGCAGTTCTTC CASSSLTGPVYNEQFF
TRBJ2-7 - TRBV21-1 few TGTGCCAGCAGCAAATCCGCGGGAGGGAGCTCCTACGAGCAGTACTTC CASSKSAGGSSYEQYF